The 20 T cell receptor beta chains given below trace back to one sample, sequenced in a study of blood T cell repertoires in COVID-19. Profiling relied on immunoSEQ multiplex PCR, and the TCRdb table lists in-frame clones only, not all of them. This table holds approximately 200,000 clones, roughly 81% found once. Sequencing was carried out using peripheral blood. The receptors derive from a man in his forties with acute or convalescent COVID-19.

The genes are TRBV6-9 and TRBJ2-7; 13 bases are a match to TRBD2. Trimming at V came to 2 bases and at J to 2 bases, leaving 6 bases not matched to a gene. There are 17 residues in the CDR3. The germline gives CDR1 MNHGY, CDR2 SVAAGI. The CDR3 DNA reads as TGTGCCAGCAGTTATACCGGGACTAGCGGGATCACCTACGAGCAGTACTTC. It translates to CASSYTGTSGITYEQYF.

The genes are TRBV30 and TRBJ1-5, with D possibly matching TRBD1 (5 bases). In germline, CDR1 is GTSNPN, CDR2 SVGIG (reference sequence). Trimming took off 3 bases at V and 4 bases at J, with 10 bases between the two ends. This CDR3 region has 13 residues. DNA for the CDR3: TGTGCCTGGAGGGGGCAGCAAAATCAGCCCCAGCATTTT. This translates into CAWRGQQNQPQHF.

The CDR3 loop reads CASGLVGRAYF. The CDR3 bases are TGTGCTAGTGGTTTGGTAGGGAGGGCGTACTTC. This rearrangement joins TRBV12-5 to TRBJ2-5; 7 nucleotides match TRBD2. The germline CDR1 and CDR2 sequences are LGHNT and FRNRAP. V shed 0 bases and J 13 bases; nucleotides not matched to a gene: 2. The CDR3 covers 11 residues.

On this clone: This sample also contains other DNA sequences that code for the same CDR3. The chain joins TRBV6-5 to TRBJ1-2; 7 bases are shared with TRBD1. CDR3 size: 13 residues. Germline lookup yields CDR1 MNHEY and CDR2 SVGAGI. V was clipped by 6 bases and J by 4 bases; unmatched bases: 5. The CDR3 nucleotides read TGTGCCAGCAGGACGGGACAGCTCTATGGCTACACCTTC. Translating gives CASRTGQLYGYTF.

The chain carries TRBV19 and TRBJ1-2; a possible D gene is TRBD1 (5 bases). V lost 1 base and J lost 0, with 12 bases in between. The CDR3 runs 16 residues. The germline CDR1 and CDR2 sequences are LNHDA and SQIVND (reference sequence). CDR3 nucleotide sequence: TGTGCCAGTAGTATAGTTGGGGCGGAAGCTAACTATGGCTACACCTTC. Amino acids: CASSIVGAEANYGYTF.

The chain employs TRBV10-3 and TRBJ2-6; D unclear. Trimming stripped 6 bases from V and 0 bases from J, with 12 bases between. This CDR3 has 16 residues. Germline V gives CDR1 ENHRY, CDR2 SYGVKD. This chain's CDR3 is CAIRGAFLSGANVLTF. The DNA for the CDR3 is TGTGCCATCAGGGGCGCCTTCCTCTCTGGGGCCAACGTCCTGACTTTC.

V and J are TRBV5-4 and TRBJ1-1, with 7 bases matching TRBD1. Germline CDR1 reads SGHNT; CDR2 reads YYREEE (reference sequence). The CDR3 has 14 amino acids. The J segment lost 4 bases and the V segment lost 4 bases, leaving 7 bases of the junction unmatched. DNA of the CDR3: TGTGCCAGCAGCATCCAGACAGGGACCACTGAAGCTTTCTTT. Its protein product is CASSIQTGTTEAFF.

The chain recombines TRBV6-6 with TRBJ2-3; D remains unclear. This CDR3 spans 11 amino acids. Trimming pared 4 bases from V and 6 bases from J, leaving 5 bases between. CDR1 and CDR2 (germline): MNHNY, SVGAGI (reference sequence). In nucleotides, the CDR3 is TGTGCCAGCAGTTTCTTCGATACGCAGTATTTT. Protein product: CASSFFDTQYF.

The CDR3 sequence is CASSGGAPNYGYTF. DNA for the CDR3: TGTGCCAGCAGTGGGGGGGCGCCTAACTATGGCTACACCTTC. The chain uses TRBV28 and TRBJ1-2; a possible D gene is TRBD1 (6 bases). V shed 5 bases and J shed 0 bases, with 10 bases lying between them. Germline V gene lookup returns CDR1 MDHEN and CDR2 SYDVKM. The CDR3 has 14 amino acids.

V usage is TRBV18 and J usage is TRBJ2-5; D perhaps matches TRBD1 (5 bases). V gave up 3 bases and J gave up 0 bases, with 8 bases separating them. This CDR3 is built from 14 residues. Germline V gene lookup returns CDR1 KGHSH and CDR2 LQKENI. The CDR3 protein is CASSPRDYQETQYF. The CDR3 coding sequence is TGTGCCAGCTCACCCAGGGATTACCAAGAGACCCAGTACTTC.

The rearrangement uses TRBV19 and TRBJ2-1; D is uncertain. Germline assignment: CDR1 LNHDA and CDR2 SQIVND (reference sequence). The V and J ends lost 5 bases and 4 bases respectively, with 3 bases between them. The CDR3 is 11 residues long. CDR3 nucleotides: TGTGCCAGTAGTGAGTACAATGAGCAGTTCTTC. This encodes CASSEYNEQFF.

The chain links TRBV4-1 to TRBJ1-2; TRBD1 might be the D (6 bases). Germline CDR1 reads MGHRA; CDR2 reads YSYEKL. The CDR3 consists of 15 residues. V shed 0 bases and J shed 4 bases, with 12 bases lying between them. The CDR3 protein is CASSQEDRTFYGYTF. The CDR3 DNA reads as TGCGCCAGCAGCCAAGAAGACAGGACCTTCTATGGCTACACCTTC.

The chain joins TRBV18 to TRBJ2-7; weak D call: TRBD2 (5 bases). The CDR3 consists of 12 residues. Trimming took 4 bases from V and 5 from J, leaving 9 bases between them. The germline CDR1 and CDR2 sequences are KGHSH and LQKENI. CDR3 coding DNA: TGTGCCAGCTCACGGGAGCGAAACGAGCAGTACTTC. It codes for CASSRERNEQYF.

The V and J genes are TRBV2 and TRBJ1-4, with D unresolved. This CDR3 contains 14 residues. The V and J ends lost 0 bases and 7 bases respectively, with 9 bases between them. Germline V gene sequence: CDR1 SNHLY, CDR2 FYNNEI. CDR3 sequence reads: CASSEALGGEKLFF. The DNA for the CDR3 is TGTGCCAGCAGTGAAGCGCTTGGAGGTGAAAAACTGTTTTTT.

This clone has only a few counts. This rearrangement joins TRBV4-2 to TRBJ1-4, with D maybe TRBD1 (5 bases). Germline CDR1 and CDR2: LGHNA and YNFKEQ. This CDR3 region has 16 residues. Trimming shortened V by 6 bases and J by 2 bases, and 16 bases separated the two germline ends. CDR3 sequence reads: CASRPPNGGTNEKLFF. CDR3 in DNA: TGTGCCAGCAGACCTCCGAACGGGGGGACTAATGAAAAACTGTTTTTT.

This chain connects TRBV14 to TRBJ2-3; 8 bases align to TRBD1. The V and J ends lost 3 bases and 5 bases, in that order; junction bases with no gene match: 4. The germline V gene has CDR1 SGHDN and CDR2 FVKESK. The CDR3 consists of 14 residues. As DNA, the CDR3 is TGTGCCAGCAGCCAGACAGGGGTAAGAGATACGCAGTATTTT. Protein: CASSQTGVRDTQYF.

This rearrangement joins TRBV7-6 to TRBJ1-6, with TRBD1 matching 7 bases. CDR1 is SGHVS and CDR2 is FNYEAQ in the germline V gene. The CDR3 has 15 residues. Germline trimming cut 1 base from V and 8 bases from J; bases unmatched to any gene: 5. The CDR3 DNA sequence: TGTGCCAGCAGCTTAGGTGACAGGGAGGATTCACCCCTCCACTTT. It yields the protein CASSLGDREDSPLHF.

This clone has a single count. This chain links TRBV19 with TRBJ1-6, with 7 bases aligning to TRBD1. The length of the CDR3 is 15 residues. Germline CDR1 LNHDA, CDR2 SQIVND (reference sequence). In DNA, the CDR3 is TGTGCTTCCTGGGGCGGCGCCAGGGGGTACTCACCCCTCCACTTT. It encodes CASWGGARGYSPLHF.

This chain joins TRBV5-1 and TRBJ1-2; 7 positions match TRBD1. Germline assignment: CDR1 SGHRS and CDR2 YFSETQ. The CDR3 length is 13 residues. Trimming took 4 bases from V and 5 from J; bases not matched to a gene: 5. The CDR3 bases are TGCGCCAGCAGCACGGGACAGCCTTATGGCTACACCTTC. It translates to CASSTGQPYGYTF.

This clone was seen only a few times. V is TRBV19 and J is TRBJ2-2; 10 bases line up with TRBD2. Germline-derived CDR1 and CDR2 are LNHDA and SQIVND (reference sequence). The CDR3 spans 17 residues. The ends lost 6 bases at V and 0 bases at J; junction bases unmatched: 7. CDR3 protein: CASRELAGNTNTGELFF. CDR3 nucleotide sequence: TGTGCCAGTAGGGAACTAGCGGGGAATACGAACACCGGGGAGCTGTTTTTT.